This T cell receptor beta chain was observed in a study of blood T cell repertoires in COVID-19. The data were produced by immunoSEQ multiplex PCR, yet TCRdb's version contains in-frame clones alone and is incomplete. The sample records about 320,000 clones, 88% being singletons. This CDR3 has 13 residues. Trimming shortened V by 3 bases and J by 3 bases, and 8 bases separated the two germline ends. The V gene's germline CDR1 is MNHEY and CDR2 SMNVEV (reference sequence). This clone was seen only once. The receptor was derived from a man in his thirties or forties who had recovered from COVID-19. The specimen sequenced was PBMCs or T cells enriched from blood (not recorded which). The chain couples TRBV27 to TRBJ1-2; a weak D match, TRBD1 (5 bases). The CDR3 sequence is CASSFARDYGYTF. CDR3 nucleotides: TGTGCCAGCAGTTTCGCCAGGGACTATGGCTACACCTTC.